The 32 T cell receptor beta chains below all came from one sample that was sequenced in a study of early T cells in non-severe SARS-CoV-2 infection. A single record per CDR3 protein comes from TCRdb applying MiXCR to the 5' RACE reads. The table has 56,000 or so distinct CDR3 sequences, 7% to 10% seen once. The sequenced sample consisted of whole blood. All receptors derive from an adult who was a healthcare worker with PCR-confirmed SARS-CoV-2 infection or an uninfected control (not recorded which).

The CDR3 DNA reads TGTGCCAGCAGCTTAAACAGTCATGAGCAGTTCTTC. Its protein is CASSLNSHEQFF. The chain joins TRBV11-1 to TRBJ2-1, with D unclear. This CDR3 is built from 12 residues. Germline values: CDR1 SGHAT, CDR2 FQDESV (reference sequence). V lost 2 bases and J 8 bases, leaving 7 bases between the germline ends.

This clonotype was counted only a few times. This chain joins TRBV28 and TRBJ2-7; tentative D call: TRBD1 (5 bases). CDR3 length: 15 residues. Per the germline V gene, CDR1 is MDHEN and CDR2 is SYDVKM. Between the trimmed V and J ends, which lost 5 bases and 3 bases, there was a span of 17 bases. The CDR3 nucleotides are TGTGCCAGCAGTCTGTTCGGAAAGGGGTTCTACGAGCAGTACTTC. Protein sequence: CASSLFGKGFYEQYF.

Only a few counts were recorded for this clonotype. This chain connects TRBV5-1 to TRBJ2-1; D may match TRBD1 or TRBD2 (5 bases each). V lost 6 bases to trimming and J lost 7 bases, with 17 bases between them. The CDR3 sequence is 14 residues long. The germline V gene encodes CDR1 SGHRS and CDR2 YFSETQ. In DNA, the CDR3 is TGCGCCAGCAAGGGGACCTGGGGCCCGAATGAGCAGTTCTTC. Amino acids: CASKGTWGPNEQFF.

This clonotype was observed a few times. This chain connects TRBV29-1 to TRBJ2-1, with 12 bases identical to TRBD2. Losses at the gene ends were 7 bases for V and 2 bases for J; bases not matched to a gene: 15. Germline CDR1 reads SQVTM; CDR2 reads ANQGSEA. The CDR3 runs to 18 residues. CDR3 loop: CSDLPASGRAGTYNEQFF. The CDR3 DNA is TGCAGCGACCTCCCGGCTAGCGGGAGGGCCGGGACCTACAATGAGCAGTTCTTC.

A few counts support this clonotype. V and J are TRBV20-1 and TRBJ2-7, with a tentative D call TRBD2 (6 bases). Germline assignment: CDR1 DFQATT and CDR2 SNEGSKA (reference sequence). V dropped 4 bases and J dropped 4 bases, with 11 bases sitting between them. The length of the CDR3 is 12 residues. The CDR3 is CSATPGLYEQYF. CDR3 nucleotide sequence: TGCAGTGCTACCCCGGGACTGTACGAGCAGTACTTC.

This clonotype was counted between two and nine times. The chain recombines TRBV15 with TRBJ1-1; the match to TRBD1 covers 7 bases. The germline V gene has CDR1 LNHNV and CDR2 YYDKDF (reference sequence). The CDR3 has 15 amino acids. The junction had 9 bases not matched to a gene; V was cut back by 4 bases and J by 4 bases. In nucleotides, the CDR3 is TGTGCCACCAGCATCCACAGGGGAGGGGGCACTGAAGCTTTCTTT. Translating it yields CATSIHRGGGTEAFF. Combining the CDR3 with reference TRBV15 and TRBJ1-1 gives the whole variable domain DAMVIQNPRYQVTQFGKPVTLSCSQTLNHNVMYWYQQKSSQAPKLLFHYYDKDFNNEADTPDNFQSRRPNTSFCFLDIRSPGLGDTAMYLCATSIHRGGGTEAFFGQGTRLTVV.

This clonotype was picked up a small number of times. The chain links TRBV15 to TRBJ2-7; no reliable D call. The CDR3 is made up of 14 amino acids. The germline gives CDR1 LNHNV, CDR2 YYDKDF (reference sequence). Trimming shortened V by 0 bases and J by 0 bases, and 6 bases separated the two germline ends. In DNA form, the CDR3 reads TGTGCCACCAGCAGAGATCACAGCTCCTACGAGCAGTACTTC. Translating gives CATSRDHSSYEQYF.

The chain uses TRBV27 and TRBJ2-3; D is unresolved. Trimming stripped 5 bases from V and 6 bases from J, with 15 bases between. CDR3 size: 14 residues. Germline V gene data show CDR1 as MNHEY and CDR2 as SMNVEV (reference sequence). CDR3 in amino acids: CASSQRGPADTQYF. DNA for the CDR3: TGTGCCAGCAGTCAAAGAGGACCGGCGGATACGCAGTATTTT.

This clonotype was detected ten times or more. This chain joins TRBV20-1 and TRBJ2-1; unclear D gene. This CDR3 is 14 amino acids long. Trimming removed 6 bases from V and 6 bases from J, with 18 bases in between. CDR1 DFQATT and CDR2 SNEGSKA come from the germline V gene (reference sequence). CDR3 protein: CSAIFADPLNEQFF. The CDR3 nucleotides are TGCAGTGCGATATTCGCGGACCCCCTCAATGAGCAGTTCTTC.

The chain is built from TRBV29-1 and TRBJ1-1, with a possible D match to TRBD1 (5 bases). V lost 3 bases and J 4 bases, leaving 12 bases between the germline ends. The germline gives CDR1 SQVTM, CDR2 ANQGSEA. There are 13 residues in the CDR3. The CDR3 spells CSVDGVGVTEAFF. CDR3 sequence (DNA): TGCAGCGTTGATGGGGTAGGGGTCACTGAAGCTTTCTTT.

This clonotype is deemed medium-sized (0.01 to 0.1%). V gene TRBV28 combines with J gene TRBJ2-1, with 8 nucleotides matching TRBD1. Per germline, CDR1 MDHEN and CDR2 SYDVKM. The CDR3 has 16 amino acids. V was pared by 2 bases and J by 7 bases, with 10 bases of the junction left unmatched. The CDR3: CASSLQGQGLWNEQFF. The CDR3 bases are TGTGCCAGCAGTTTACAAGGACAGGGTCTGTGGAATGAGCAGTTCTTC.

V gene TRBV9 combines with J gene TRBJ2-4; 10 nucleotides agree with TRBD2. Trimming removed 0 bases from V and 8 bases from J; junction bases left unmatched: 8. Germline V gene sequence: CDR1 SGDLS, CDR2 YYNGEE. The CDR3 is made up of 16 amino acids. The CDR3 sequence is CASSVEPSGSRDIQYF. The DNA of the CDR3 is TGTGCCAGCAGCGTAGAGCCTAGCGGGAGTAGGGACATTCAGTACTTC.

The chain has TRBV20-1 and TRBJ2-7; TRBD2 agrees at 13 bases. Germline V gives CDR1 DFQATT, CDR2 SNEGSKA (reference sequence). V lost 5 bases to trimming and J lost 4 bases; unmatched junction nucleotides: 11. The CDR3 runs 16 residues. The CDR3 DNA sequence: TGCAGTGCTTTACCGGGACTAGCGGGATCCTCGTACGAGCAGTACTTC. It encodes CSALPGLAGSSYEQYF.

This clonotype was detected only a few times. This rearrangement joins TRBV11-2 to TRBJ2-5, with D perhaps matching TRBD2 (6 bases). Trimming took off 4 bases at V and 4 bases at J, with 13 bases between the two ends. Per the germline V gene, CDR1 is SGHAT and CDR2 is FQNNGV. The CDR3 loop spans 14 amino acids. The CDR3 here is CASSSGDLAETQYF. Written as DNA, the CDR3 is TGTGCCAGCAGCTCCGGGGACTTGGCAGAGACCCAGTACTTC. The variable domain in full, with the rest retrieved from reference TRBV11-2 and TRBJ2-5, is EAGVAQSPRYKIIEKRQSVAFWCNPISGHATLYWYQQILGQGPKLLIQFQNNGVVDDSQLPKDRFSAERLKGVDSTLKIQPAKLEDSAVYLCASSSGDLAETQYFGPGTRLLVL.

This clonotype was detected many times. The chain couples TRBV14 to TRBJ2-1, with 7 positions matching TRBD1. There are 16 residues in the CDR3. The V segment lost 4 bases and the J segment 6 bases; nucleotides outside the gene matches: 12. Germline CDR1 is SGHDN and CDR2 is FVKESK. The CDR3 DNA follows: TGTGCCAGCAGCCCAATCAAGGGGGCGGGTAGCAATGAGCAGTTCTTC. Translating it yields CASSPIKGAGSNEQFF.

The chain joins TRBV3-1 to TRBJ2-1, with D perhaps being TRBD1 or TRBD2 (5 bases each). The CDR3 runs 17 residues. Between the trimmed V and J ends, which lost 0 bases and 0 bases, there was a span of 12 bases. Germline V gene data show CDR1 as LGHDT and CDR2 as YNNKEL (reference sequence). CDR3: CASSQDGALSSYNEQFF. The CDR3 coding sequence is TGTGCCAGCAGCCAAGACGGGGCCTTAAGCTCCTACAATGAGCAGTTCTTC.

This clonotype was counted only a few times. The chain links TRBV29-1 to TRBJ2-7; the match to TRBD2 covers 7 bases. Trimming at V came to 7 bases and at J to 2 bases, leaving 20 bases not matched to a gene. The CDR3 contains 17 residues. Per the germline V gene, CDR1 is SQVTM and CDR2 is ANQGSEA. CDR3 bases: TGCAGCGGAACCTGGCTAAACGGGAGGACCAAAACCTACGAGCAGTACTTC. This gives the protein CSGTWLNGRTKTYEQYF.

This chain uses TRBV11-2 with TRBJ2-3; no clear D gene. This CDR3 region has 14 residues. V was clipped by 4 bases and J by 2 bases, with 10 bases between them. CDR1 and CDR2 (germline): SGHAT, FQNNGV. This CDR3 is CASSSKSYTDTQYF. The DNA for the CDR3 is TGTGCCAGCAGCTCCAAATCCTACACAGATACGCAGTATTTT.

This clonotype was counted only a few times. The rearrangement joins TRBV29-1 to TRBJ2-4; D may be TRBD2 (5 bases). Germline V gene lookup returns CDR1 SQVTM and CDR2 ANQGSEA. This CDR3 has 12 residues. With 4 bases removed from V and 9 bases from J, the gap between germline ends came to 13 bases. The CDR3 DNA reads TGCAGCGTTGGTGAGGGTCGTGGCATTCAGTACTTC. Its protein is CSVGEGRGIQYF.

This clonotype was counted between two and nine times. The chain combines TRBV24-1 with TRBJ2-7; 7 bases fit TRBD1. Germline CDR1 is KGHDR and CDR2 is SFDVKD. V was clipped by 9 bases and J by 3 bases; unmatched bases: 7. The CDR3 has 13 amino acids. This chain's CDR3 is CATQGQVDYEQYF. DNA for the CDR3: TGTGCCACCCAAGGACAGGTTGACTACGAGCAGTACTTC.

This clonotype has only a few counts. The chain couples TRBV12-3 or TRBV12-4 to TRBJ1-5, with TRBD1 matching 9 bases. CDR3 size: 14 residues. J lost 7 bases, V lost 1 base, and 2 bases had no gene match. This chain's CDR3 is CASSLGDRVQPQHF. CDR3 bases: TGTGCCAGCAGTTTAGGGGACAGGGTCCAGCCCCAGCATTTT.

The rearrangement links TRBV29-1 to TRBJ1-2, with D tentatively TRBD1 (5 bases). The CDR3 loop spans 11 amino acids. CDR1 is SQVTM and CDR2 is ANQGSEA in the germline V gene. V lost 5 bases and J 6 bases, leaving 10 bases between the germline ends. CDR3 nucleotide sequence: TGCAGCGTTTGGGGGGGGGATGGCTACACCTTC. Translation: CSVWGGDGYTF. Together with reference TRBV29-1 and TRBJ1-2, the CDR3 gives the full variable domain: SAVISQKPSRDICQRGTSLTIQCQVDSQVTMMFWYRQQPGQSLTLIATANQGSEATYESGFVIDKFPISRPNLTFSTLTVSNMSPEDSSIYLCSVWGGDGYTFGSGTRLTVV.

This clonotype has just a few counts. The chain links TRBV20-1 to TRBJ2-2, with 12 bases lining up with TRBD2. With 3 bases clipped from V and 0 bases from J, the junction kept 5 bases outside the gene matches. The CDR3 length is 17 residues. Germline assignment: CDR1 DFQATT and CDR2 SNEGSKA (reference sequence). This CDR3 reads CSARDGLAGPNTGELFF. For the CDR3, the DNA is TGCAGTGCTAGGGATGGACTAGCGGGACCGAACACCGGGGAGCTGTTTTTT.

This clonotype occurred many times. V gene TRBV6-1 combines with J gene TRBJ2-3, with 8 bases aligning to TRBD1. J lost 11 bases, V lost 5 bases, and 9 bases had no gene match. The CDR3 covers 13 residues. Germline CDR1 MNHNS, CDR2 SASEGT. CDR3 in amino acids: CASSLIDRGMQYF. CDR3 nucleotide sequence: TGTGCCAGCAGTCTCATCGACAGGGGTATGCAGTATTTT.

CDR3 protein: CASSQVAGAGANVLTF. CDR3 coding DNA: TGTGCCAGCAGCCAAGTCGCCGGGGCTGGGGCCAACGTCCTGACTTTC. This sequence joins TRBV3-1 and TRBJ2-6; tentatively, D is TRBD2 (5 bases). Trimming shortened V by 1 base and J by 2 bases, and 9 bases separated the two germline ends. Germline V CDR1 and CDR2: LGHDT, YNNKEL (reference sequence). The CDR3 totals 16 residues.

This clonotype was seen a handful of times. This sequence joins TRBV4-1 and TRBJ1-1, with a weak D call TRBD1 (5 bases). The V end was cut by 0 bases, the J end by 11 bases, with 13 bases between. The length of the CDR3 is 13 residues. CDR1 is MGHRA and CDR2 is YSYEKL in the germline V gene. CDR3 sequence (DNA): TGCGCCAGCAGCCAAGAGAAAAGGGGTGAGGCTTTCTTT. It is translated as CASSQEKRGEAFF.

The chain carries TRBV4-1 and TRBJ2-1; 14 bases fit TRBD2. The CDR3 has 20 residues. CDR1 is MGHRA, CDR2 YSYEKL, per germline. Losses at the gene ends were 2 bases for V and 1 base for J; bases not matched to a gene: 10. In nucleotides, the CDR3 is TGCGCCAGCAGCCAACTGGGACTAGCGGGAGTCGGGGGATCCTACAATGAGCAGTTCTTC. Translating gives CASSQLGLAGVGGSYNEQFF.

The V and J genes are TRBV20-1 and TRBJ2-2, with 7 bases lining up with TRBD2. CDR1 and CDR2 (germline): DFQATT, SNEGSKA (reference sequence). This CDR3 has 15 amino acids. V was pared by 4 bases and J by 6 bases, with 11 bases of the junction left unmatched. In DNA form, the CDR3 reads TGCAGTGCTACGGATCCGCGGGAGTTCTCCGGGGAGCTGTTTTTT. It encodes CSATDPREFSGELFF.

This clonotype has more than one count but fewer than ten. This sequence joins TRBV11-3 and TRBJ2-3; D unresolved. Germline V lookup: CDR1 SGHNT, CDR2 YENEEA. The CDR3 sequence is 12 residues long. V was shortened by 5 bases and J by 2 bases, with 5 bases between the two germline ends. In DNA, the CDR3 is TGTGCCAGCAGCCAGAACACAGATACGCAGTATTTT. Protein sequence: CASSQNTDTQYF. Looking up the rest from reference TRBV11-3 and TRBJ2-3 gives the full variable domain: EAGVVQSPRYKIIEKKQPVAFWCNPISGHNTLYWYLQNLGQGPELLIRYENEEAVDDSQLPKDRFSAERLKGVDSTLKIQPAELGDSAVYLCASSQNTDTQYFGPGTRLTVL.

This clonotype was counted at least ten times. The V gene is TRBV7-8, the J gene TRBJ2-7; 7 bases match TRBD2. The trim removed 0 bases at V and 6 bases at J, leaving 2 bases unmatched. CDR1 and CDR2 (germline): SGHVS, FQNEAQ. CDR3 size: 13 residues. The CDR3 nucleotides read TGTGCCAGCAGCTTAGCGTGGGGGGGCGAGCAGTACTTC. This translates into CASSLAWGGEQYF.

There are many counts of this clonotype. The rearrangement links TRBV4-1 to TRBJ2-7; TRBD1 agrees at 8 bases. Germline values: CDR1 MGHRA, CDR2 YSYEKL. V trimming: 3 bases; J trimming: 1 base; junction bases outside the gene matches: 5. The CDR3 extends over 15 amino acids. Written as DNA, the CDR3 is TGCGCCAGCAGCCATCCTACAGGGGGATCCTACGAGCAGTACTTC. This codes for CASSHPTGGSYEQYF.

Details on this clonotype: This may stem from a read error, because a much larger clone lies one nucleotide away. The chain joins TRBV11-3 to TRBJ2-7, with D possibly TRBD2 on 6 matching bases. The length of the CDR3 is 13 residues. Germline CDR1 and CDR2: SGHNT and YENEEA. CDR3 DNA sequence: TGTGCCAGCAGCCGCGGGGCCGACTACGAGCAGTGCTTC. This gives the protein CASSRGADYEQCF. The full variable domain, its missing parts supplied by reference TRBV11-3 and TRBJ2-7, is EAGVVQSPRYKIIEKKQPVAFWCNPISGHNTLYWYLQNLGQGPELLIRYENEEAVDDSQLPKDRFSAERLKGVDSTLKIQPAELGDSAVYLCASSRGADYEQCFGPGTRLTVT.